Listed below are T cell receptor beta chains from one sample, sequenced in a study of blood T cell repertoires in COVID-19. Clones were sequenced by immunoSEQ multiplex PCR, and TCRdb holds only the in-frame ones, with some missing. The table has some 150,000 clones, roughly 86% seen once; the top ten hold 3.9%. Material: peripheral blood. These receptors originate from a woman aged 55-75 years who had recovered from COVID-19. CDR3s leave out the opening cysteine and the closing phenylalanine or tryptophan. Each record gives: J gene, V gene, D gene, CDR3 protein. The D gene is left open where the match is weak.

J: TRBJ2-7
V: TRBV27
D: TRBD1
CDR3: ASSLGTGSYEQY

J: TRBJ1-1
V: TRBV5-6
D: .
CDR3: ASSLVGATEAF

J: TRBJ1-5
V: TRBV6-6
D: .
CDR3: ASIGTNSNQPQH

J: TRBJ2-5
V: TRBV19
D: .
CDR3: ASSIIESETQY

J: TRBJ1-6
V: TRBV7-8
D: .
CDR3: ASSLPGVSLH

J: TRBJ1-6
V: TRBV6-5
D: .
CDR3: ASSYSGGNSPLH

J: TRBJ2-5
V: TRBV9
D: TRBD1
CDR3: ASSVAGTEETQY

J: TRBJ1-1
V: TRBV5-1
D: .
CDR3: ASSLFGGGDTEAF

J: TRBJ2-7
V: TRBV5-1
D: .
CDR3: ASSPVTGTSYEQY

J: TRBJ1-1
V: TRBV19
D: .
CDR3: ASTNDRNPANTEAF

J: TRBJ1-1
V: TRBV10-3
D: .
CDR3: AISEGPPEAF

J: TRBJ2-1
V: TRBV5-1
D: .
CDR3: ASSLSSYNEQF

J: TRBJ2-5
V: TRBV5-1
D: TRBD2
CDR3: ASSLGLAGASAGETQY

J: TRBJ2-3
V: TRBV12-3/TRBV12-4
D: .
CDR3: ASSYRADTQY

J: TRBJ2-7
V: TRBV5-1
D: .
CDR3: ASSSNYEQY

J: TRBJ1-2
V: TRBV6-5
D: TRBD1
CDR3: ASTRDRVGGYT

J: TRBJ1-2
V: TRBV5-1
D: TRBD1
CDR3: ASSPTGDYGYT

J: TRBJ1-3
V: TRBV9
D: TRBD1
CDR3: ASSAGQAGRNTIY

J: TRBJ2-5
V: TRBV5-6
D: .
CDR3: ASSLSYREFGETQY

J: TRBJ1-2
V: TRBV19
D: .
CDR3: ASSDRTVGYT

J: TRBJ2-1
V: TRBV2
D: TRBD1
CDR3: ASTGTAHNEQF

J: TRBJ2-7
V: TRBV19
D: TRBD1
CDR3: ASSERGRGKYEQY

J: TRBJ2-7
V: TRBV19
D: .
CDR3: ASSSQGYEQY

J: TRBJ2-6
V: TRBV6-5
D: .
CDR3: GLTPVASGANVLT

J: TRBJ1-2
V: TRBV11-2
D: .
CDR3: ASSLGGGNYGYT

J: TRBJ1-6
V: TRBV5-5
D: .
CDR3: ASSPWANSPLH

J: TRBJ2-2
V: TRBV9
D: .
CDR3: ASSVEPGVAGELF

J: TRBJ1-5
V: TRBV19
D: .
CDR3: ASKGTNNQPQH

J: TRBJ1-3
V: TRBV19
D: TRBD1
CDR3: ASSPDRVAGNTIY

J: TRBJ2-1
V: TRBV10-3
D: TRBD2
CDR3: AIRAGGPNYNEQF

J: TRBJ2-1
V: TRBV5-1
D: .
CDR3: ASSLGGGYNEQF

J: TRBJ2-1
V: TRBV30
D: TRBD1
CDR3: AWSPWGSGTGGIMQF

J: TRBJ1-2
V: TRBV5-1
D: .
CDR3: ASSLDSSGYGYT

J: TRBJ2-7
V: TRBV3-1/TRBV3-2
D: .
CDR3: ASSQGPFPSYEQY

J: TRBJ2-2
V: TRBV27
D: TRBD2
CDR3: ASSLPGLAGPNTGELF

J: TRBJ2-1
V: TRBV4-1
D: TRBD1
CDR3: ASSRTGTYNEQF

J: TRBJ1-1
V: TRBV21-1
D: .
CDR3: ASSKFRGNTEAF

J: TRBJ1-5
V: TRBV5-1
D: .
CDR3: ASSLLGADSNQPQH

J: TRBJ1-6
V: TRBV10-1
D: .
CDR3: ASSAQVGNSPLH

J: TRBJ1-2
V: TRBV6-1
D: TRBD1
CDR3: ASSFGTDGYT

J: TRBJ1-2
V: TRBV11-1
D: .
CDR3: ASSFTGLDGYT

J: TRBJ1-2
V: TRBV28
D: .
CDR3: ASSTDSYYGYT

J: TRBJ1-1
V: TRBV6-6
D: .
CDR3: ASSYRGPSTEAF

J: TRBJ2-3
V: TRBV4-2
D: TRBD2
CDR3: ASSQGGAGEGTDTQY

J: TRBJ2-5
V: TRBV14
D: TRBD2
CDR3: ASSQEEGTTIWETQY

J: TRBJ1-4
V: TRBV4-2
D: .
CDR3: ASSQALATNEKLF

J: TRBJ2-7
V: TRBV2
D: .
CDR3: ASSEAPTRYEQY

J: TRBJ2-3
V: TRBV2
D: TRBD2
CDR3: ASRGLAGGSSTDTQY

J: TRBJ2-7
V: TRBV9
D: .
CDR3: ASSVVPTSYEQY

J: TRBJ2-1
V: TRBV3-1/TRBV3-2
D: .
CDR3: ASGRRETNGNEQF